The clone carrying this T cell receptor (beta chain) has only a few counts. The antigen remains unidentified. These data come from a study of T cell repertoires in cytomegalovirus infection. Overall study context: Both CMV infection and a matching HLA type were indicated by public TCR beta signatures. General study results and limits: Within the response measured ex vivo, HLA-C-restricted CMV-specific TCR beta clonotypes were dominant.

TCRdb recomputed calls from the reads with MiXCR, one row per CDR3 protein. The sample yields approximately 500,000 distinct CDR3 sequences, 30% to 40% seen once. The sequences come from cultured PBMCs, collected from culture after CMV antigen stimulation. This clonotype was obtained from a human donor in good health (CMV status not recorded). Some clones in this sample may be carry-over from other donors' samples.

The CDR3 sequence: CASRLGQEQETQYF. In DNA form, the CDR3 reads TGTGCCAGCAGACTAGGACAGGAGCAAGAGACCCAGTACTTC. V gene TRBV11-1 combines with J gene TRBJ2-5; 7 nucleotides match TRBD1. This CDR3 region has 14 residues. V was clipped by 6 bases and J by 2 bases; unmatched bases: 6. Germline-derived CDR1 and CDR2 are SGHAT and FQDESV (reference sequence).